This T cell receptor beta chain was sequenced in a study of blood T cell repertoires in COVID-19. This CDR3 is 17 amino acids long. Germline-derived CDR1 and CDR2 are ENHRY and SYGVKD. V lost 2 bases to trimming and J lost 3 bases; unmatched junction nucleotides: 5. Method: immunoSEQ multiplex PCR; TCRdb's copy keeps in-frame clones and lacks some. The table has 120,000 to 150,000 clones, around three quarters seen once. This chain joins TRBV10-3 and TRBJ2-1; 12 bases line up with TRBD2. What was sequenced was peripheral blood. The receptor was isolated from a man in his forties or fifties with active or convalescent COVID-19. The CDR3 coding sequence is TGTGCCATCAGTGAGCTCCCGACTAGCGGGAGCTACAATGAGCAGTTCTTC. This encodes CAISELPTSGSYNEQFF.